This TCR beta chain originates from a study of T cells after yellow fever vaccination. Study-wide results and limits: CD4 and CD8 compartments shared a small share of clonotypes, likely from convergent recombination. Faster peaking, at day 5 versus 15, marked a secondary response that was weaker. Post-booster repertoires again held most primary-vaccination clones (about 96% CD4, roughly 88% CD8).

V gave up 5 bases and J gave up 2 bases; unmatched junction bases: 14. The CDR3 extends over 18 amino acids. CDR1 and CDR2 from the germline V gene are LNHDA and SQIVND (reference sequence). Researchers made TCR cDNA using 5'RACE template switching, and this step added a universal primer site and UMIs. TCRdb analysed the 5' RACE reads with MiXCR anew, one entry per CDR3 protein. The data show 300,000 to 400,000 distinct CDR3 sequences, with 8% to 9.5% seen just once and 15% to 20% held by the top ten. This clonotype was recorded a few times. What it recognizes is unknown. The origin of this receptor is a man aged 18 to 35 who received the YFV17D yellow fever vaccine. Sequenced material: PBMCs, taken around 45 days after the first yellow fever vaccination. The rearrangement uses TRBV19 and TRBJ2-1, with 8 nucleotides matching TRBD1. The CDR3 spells CASSLWGQVAIPYNEQFF. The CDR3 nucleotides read TGTGCCAGTAGTTTATGGGGACAGGTAGCCATTCCCTACAATGAGCAGTTCTTC.